Below are 26 T cell receptor beta chains sequenced from a single sample in a study of CD8 T cells in Susac syndrome. Random hexamers were used to reverse transcribe the RNA input (roughly 0.5 to 1 ug). One entry per CDR3 protein results from TCRdb running MiXCR on the immunoSEQ multiplex PCR reads. The sample shows 150,000 to 200,000 distinct CDR3 sequences, 75% to 95% of them seen only once. The sample was CD4+ T cells from PBMCs. The receptors come from a human donor with Susac syndrome.

The chain joins TRBV6-2 or TRBV6-3 to TRBJ2-7; 14 bases are a match to TRBD2. CDR1 and CDR2 (germline): MNHEY, SVGEGT. This CDR3 spans 14 amino acids. Germline trimming cut 8 bases from V and 3 bases from J; bases unmatched to any gene: 3. The CDR3 coding sequence is TGTGCCAGCCGACTAGCGGGGGGGAACTACGAGCAGTACTTC. Amino acids: CASRLAGGNYEQYF.

This chain links TRBV13 with TRBJ1-5; D is ambiguous. This CDR3 comprises 13 residues. V dropped 4 bases and J dropped 5 bases, with 9 bases sitting between them. Germline lookup yields CDR1 PRHDT and CDR2 FYEKMQ (reference sequence). The CDR3 here is CASSSRGYQPQHF. CDR3 DNA sequence: TGTGCCAGCAGCTCCAGAGGGTATCAGCCCCAGCATTTT.

The chain uses TRBV27 and TRBJ2-3; D gene unclear. CDR1 is MNHEY and CDR2 is SMNVEV in the germline V gene (reference sequence). This CDR3 has 14 amino acids. Trimming left V 3 bases short and J 1 base short, with 8 bases between. CDR3 nucleotides: TGTGCCAGCAGTTTTGACGGTGGCACAGATACGCAGTATTTT. As protein: CASSFDGGTDTQYF.

The count of this clonotype is one. The CDR3, as DNA: TGTGCCAGCAGTCCCAGGGGACAGGGAGGTTCCTACGAGCAGTACTTC. Amino acid sequence: CASSPRGQGGSYEQYF. The rearrangement links TRBV6-1 to TRBJ2-7; 9 bases are shared with TRBD1. CDR3 length equals 16 residues. V trimming: 5 bases; J trimming: 1 base; junction bases outside the gene matches: 9. CDR1 is MNHNS, CDR2 SASEGT, per germline.

This clonotype showed up just once. The chain recombines TRBV28 with TRBJ2-4; 7 bases map to TRBD1. The V segment lost 3 bases and the J segment 4 bases; nucleotides outside the gene matches: 18. The CDR3 extends over 19 amino acids. The germline V gene has CDR1 MDHEN and CDR2 SYDVKM. The CDR3 DNA reads TGTGCCAGCAGTTTCCCCGTCCTACTATCCGGACAGGCTAAAAACATTCAGTACTTC. As protein: CASSFPVLLSGQAKNIQYF.

CDR3 region: CASSEYRDHYEQYF. The CDR3 coding sequence is TGTGCCAGCAGTGAATATAGGGACCACTACGAGCAGTACTTC. The V and J genes are TRBV25-1 and TRBJ2-7, with D perhaps TRBD1 or TRBD2 (5 bases each). Germline-derived CDR1 and CDR2 are MGHDK and SYGVNS. The V gene lost 0 bases and the J gene lost 3 bases, with 9 bases spanning the gap. This CDR3 contains 14 residues.

The rearrangement links TRBV6-6 to TRBJ2-7; D may be TRBD1 (5 bases). Germline V gene data show CDR1 as MNHNY and CDR2 as SVGAGI (reference sequence). V was cut by 0 bases and J by 4 bases, with 13 bases left in between. The CDR3 has 15 amino acids. The CDR3 here is CASSYSRTPRYEQYF. The CDR3 DNA is TGTGCCAGCAGTTACTCACGGACACCCAGGTACGAGCAGTACTTC.

V and J are TRBV7-9 and TRBJ1-2, with unresolved D. This CDR3 contains 12 residues. The V end was cut by 1 base, the J end by 4 bases, with 4 bases between. In germline, CDR1 is SEHNR, CDR2 FQNEAQ (reference sequence). For the CDR3, the DNA is TGTGCCAGCAGCTTAGAGGCCTATGGCTACACCTTC. It is translated as CASSLEAYGYTF.

This clonotype has a handful of counts. The chain links TRBV7-8 to TRBJ2-5; D possibly corresponds to TRBD2 (6 bases). The CDR3 runs 14 residues. The V gene lost 5 bases and the J gene lost 5 bases, with 15 bases spanning the gap. CDR1 is SGHVS, CDR2 FQNEAQ, per germline. CDR3 protein: CASSLPRGGETQYF. Here the CDR3 DNA reads TGTGCCAGCAGCCTGCCGCGGGGCGGGGAGACCCAGTACTTC.

The chain links TRBV20-1 to TRBJ2-7, with D possibly matching TRBD1 (5 bases). The V end was cut by 6 bases, the J end by 4 bases, with 19 bases between. CDR1 and CDR2 from the germline V gene are DFQATT and SNEGSKA (reference sequence). The length of the CDR3 is 14 residues. The DNA of the CDR3 is TGCAGTGCAAAACCAGGGAATCAATTTTACGAGCAGTACTTC. Translated: CSAKPGNQFYEQYF.

This sequence joins TRBV19 and TRBJ2-4; D is perhaps TRBD2 (6 bases). Germline CDR1 is LNHDA and CDR2 is SQIVND (reference sequence). V shed 0 bases and J shed 7 bases, with 16 bases lying between them. This CDR3 is 16 amino acids long. The CDR3 is CASSIDPGVRGNIQYF. The CDR3 nucleotides are TGTGCCAGTAGTATAGACCCGGGAGTCCGGGGGAACATTCAGTACTTC.

The chain uses TRBV6-2 or TRBV6-3 and TRBJ2-7; D tentatively reads TRBD1 or TRBD2 (5 bases each). This CDR3 has 12 amino acids. Trimming stripped 1 base from V and 6 bases from J, with 7 bases between. Germline CDR1 reads MNHEY; CDR2 reads SVGEGT. This chain's CDR3 is CASSYWGTEQYF. In nucleotides, the CDR3 is TGTGCCAGCAGTTACTGGGGGACCGAGCAGTACTTC.

This chain joins TRBV19 and TRBJ1-6; a possible D gene is TRBD1 (6 bases). The CDR3 contains 14 residues. Trimming shortened V by 6 bases and J by 14 bases, and 20 bases separated the two germline ends. The germline V gene encodes CDR1 LNHDA and CDR2 SQIVND (reference sequence). The CDR3 here is CASSRDTALKALHF. DNA for the CDR3: TGTGCCAGTAGCCGGGACACGGCCTTGAAGGCCCTCCACTTT.

The gene calls are TRBV4-1 and TRBJ1-4, with D tentatively TRBD1 (5 bases). Trimming stripped 5 bases from V and 10 bases from J, with 20 bases between. CDR1 and CDR2 from the germline V gene are MGHRA and YSYEKL. The CDR3 loop spans 15 amino acids. CDR3 coding DNA: TGCGCCAGCAGCGGGCCCATGGAGAGAAGGGGAAAACTGTTTTTT. Translating it yields CASSGPMERRGKLFF.

The chain joins TRBV20-1 to TRBJ1-5; 7 bases agree with TRBD1. Germline lookup yields CDR1 DFQATT and CDR2 SNEGSKA (reference sequence). The CDR3 extends over 14 amino acids. V gave up 6 bases and J gave up 3 bases; unmatched junction bases: 8. CDR3 in amino acids: CSAKDREVNQPQHF. Here the CDR3 DNA reads TGCAGTGCCAAAGACAGGGAAGTCAATCAGCCCCAGCATTTT.

V is TRBV6-1 and J is TRBJ2-2, with 7 positions matching TRBD2. CDR3 length: 16 residues. The germline gives CDR1 MNHNS, CDR2 SASEGT. V lost 10 bases and J lost 3; bases outside the gene matches: 14. The CDR3 DNA reads TGTGCCACCACGAAATTGGGGGGGTTTTACACCGGGGAGCTGTTTTTT. Its translation is CATTKLGGFYTGELFF.

The chain carries TRBV3-1 and TRBJ1-1; TRBD1 matches 7 bases. The CDR3 covers 13 residues. Per the germline V gene, CDR1 is LGHDT and CDR2 is YNNKEL (reference sequence). The J segment lost 7 bases and the V segment lost 4 bases, leaving 6 bases of the junction unmatched. The DNA of the CDR3 is TGTGCCAGCAGCCGCCAACAGGGGAGTGAAGCTTTCTTT. Translated: CASSRQQGSEAFF.

V usage is TRBV10-3 and J usage is TRBJ2-7; possibly TRBD1 for D (6 bases). The CDR3 is made up of 15 amino acids. V lost 0 bases and J lost 2, with 11 bases in between. Germline assignment: CDR1 ENHRY and CDR2 SYGVKD. This CDR3 reads CAISESPGQTYEQYF. CDR3 DNA: TGTGCCATCAGTGAGTCCCCGGGACAAACCTACGAGCAGTACTTC.

J is TRBJ2-7 and V is TRBV5-1; possible D gene TRBD2, 5 bases. Trimming pared 1 base from V and 3 bases from J, leaving 17 bases between. This CDR3 is built from 16 residues. CDR1 is SGHRS and CDR2 is YFSETQ in the germline V gene. The DNA of the CDR3 is TGCGCCAGCAGCTTGAGCGGATCCGAAATAGGCTACGAGCAGTACTTC. This gives the protein CASSLSGSEIGYEQYF.

The V gene is TRBV4-1, the J gene TRBJ2-3; the D is unclear. The V end lost 4 bases, the J end lost 2 bases, and 13 bases lay between the germline ends. This CDR3 has 15 amino acids. Germline V gives CDR1 MGHRA, CDR2 YSYEKL. The DNA of the CDR3 is TGCGCCAGCAGCCTTTTCCGGCGGATCACAGATACGCAGTATTTT. This sequence encodes CASSLFRRITDTQYF.

V is TRBV28 and J is TRBJ2-7, with 12 bases identical to TRBD2. Germline V gene sequence: CDR1 MDHEN, CDR2 SYDVKM. The ends lost 3 bases at V and 1 base at J; junction bases unmatched: 7. The CDR3 length is 17 residues. The CDR3 reads CASSFWTSGTASYEQYF. The CDR3 coding sequence is TGTGCCAGCAGTTTTTGGACTAGCGGGACGGCGTCCTACGAGCAGTACTTC.

This chain uses TRBV2 with TRBJ2-6; tentative D call: TRBD1 (5 bases). Per the germline V gene, CDR1 is SNHLY and CDR2 is FYNNEI. This CDR3 is built from 14 residues. The V gene lost 10 bases and the J gene lost 13 bases, with 23 bases spanning the gap. CDR3 coding DNA: TGTGCCATCTTCGACAGCAGAACCCCTAGGGTCCTGACTTTC. Translation: CAIFDSRTPRVLTF.

The gene calls are TRBV27 and TRBJ2-7; 7 nucleotides align to TRBD1. Germline V lookup: CDR1 MNHEY, CDR2 SMNVEV (reference sequence). CDR3 length: 16 residues. Unmatched junction bases numbered 11, after V lost 6 bases and J lost 0 bases. The CDR3 region has the DNA TGTGCCAGCAGCCGCAACCGGGGACAGCCCTCCTACGAGCAGTACTTC. This translates into CASSRNRGQPSYEQYF.

This clonotype was seen more than once but under ten times. The chain uses TRBV5-1 and TRBJ2-7; 9 nucleotides agree with TRBD1. CDR1 is SGHRS, CDR2 YFSETQ, per germline. The CDR3 is made up of 16 amino acids. V dropped 5 bases and J dropped 3; count of bases not matched to a gene: 12. As DNA, the CDR3 is TGCGCCAGCAGTCGAGGGTTGGGACAGGGAGACTACGAGCAGTACTTC. Protein: CASSRGLGQGDYEQYF.

The rearrangement uses TRBV18 and TRBJ1-2; the D gene is possibly TRBD1 (5 bases). Trimming cost V 6 bases and J 4 bases, with 18 bases left between them. Germline values: CDR1 KGHSH, CDR2 LQKENI. The CDR3 consists of 15 residues. Here the CDR3 DNA reads TGTGCCAGCTCGGCCGGGACGGAGGCCTTCTATGGCTACACCTTC. Its protein is CASSAGTEAFYGYTF.

V and J are TRBV10-3 and TRBJ2-7; TRBD2 matches 7 bases. In germline, CDR1 is ENHRY, CDR2 SYGVKD. Trimming took 11 bases from V and 0 from J; bases not matched to a gene: 13. The CDR3 runs to 15 residues. In DNA form, the CDR3 reads TGTGCCGTTAACGGGGGGAGGGAAAGCTCCTACGAGCAGTACTTC. This translates into CAVNGGRESSYEQYF.